This T cell receptor (beta chain) was sequenced for a study of shared clonotypes between healthy human individuals. Deep-level running was used for the assay. Clones were sequenced by immunoSEQ multiplex PCR, and TCRdb holds only the in-frame ones, with some missing. The repertoire holds 400,000 to 500,000 clones, 65% to 80% seen once, with over 9.5% in the top ten. Trimming removed 0 bases from V and 7 bases from J, with 14 bases in between. Germline V gene sequence: CDR1 SGDLS, CDR2 YYNGEE. This CDR3 contains 14 residues. This TCR was recovered from a woman aged 40 to 50 in good health. Some clones in this sample may be carry-over from other donors' samples. The sample taken for sequencing was PBMCs. The V call is TRBV9, the J call TRBJ2-7; D may be TRBD1 or TRBD2 (8 bases each). The CDR3 DNA is TGTGCCAGCAGCGTAGATAGCGGGACAGGAGAGCAGTACTTC. It encodes CASSVDSGTGEQYF.